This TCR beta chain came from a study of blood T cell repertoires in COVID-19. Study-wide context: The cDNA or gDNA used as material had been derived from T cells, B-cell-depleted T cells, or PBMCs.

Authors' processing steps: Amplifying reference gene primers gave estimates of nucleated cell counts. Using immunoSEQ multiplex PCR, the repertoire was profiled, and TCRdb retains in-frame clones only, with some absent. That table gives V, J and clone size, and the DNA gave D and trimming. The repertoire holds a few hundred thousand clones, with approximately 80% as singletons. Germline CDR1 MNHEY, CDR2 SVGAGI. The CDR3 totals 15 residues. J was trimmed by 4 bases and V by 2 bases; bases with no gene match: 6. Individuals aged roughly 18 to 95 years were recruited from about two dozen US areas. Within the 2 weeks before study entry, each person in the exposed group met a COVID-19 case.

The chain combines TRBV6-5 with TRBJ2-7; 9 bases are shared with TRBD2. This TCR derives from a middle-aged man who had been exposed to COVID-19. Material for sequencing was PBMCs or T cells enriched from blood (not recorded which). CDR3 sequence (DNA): TGTGCCAGCAGTTACGGTGCGGGAGGGGTATACGAGCAGTACTTC. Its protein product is CASSYGAGGVYEQYF.